This TCR beta chain originates from a study of radiation and T cells in renal cell carcinoma. CDR3 size: 16 residues. Trimming took off 3 bases at V and 2 bases at J, with 16 bases between the two ends. From germline, CDR1 is LNHDA and CDR2 SQIVND (reference sequence). Remarks on this clone: Its antigen is as yet unknown.

Time point here: blood 4 weeks post-SBRT, at nephrectomy. Treatment meaning: 15 Gy SBRT to primary tumor, nephrectomy 4 weeks later. Nephrectomy followed 15 Gy stereotactic body radiation by 4 weeks. Serial blood draws occurred at baseline and 2 and 4 weeks post-SBRT. Study results and caveats: Pretreatment tumor biopsies were lacking, so baseline clonotypes are unknown.

Clones were read by immunoSEQ multiplex PCR, and TCRdb kept only the in-frame ones, dropping some. The sample lists fewer than 200,000 clones, about 87% occurring once. Specimen: blood, collected from a patient whose treatment included radiotherapy and nephrectomy. The clonotype was recovered from a woman aged 45-65 years with renal cell carcinoma. This rearrangement joins TRBV19 to TRBJ1-2; no clear D. The CDR3 spells CASSMFGGRPNYGYTF. CDR3 in DNA: TGTGCCAGTAGTATGTTTGGCGGCCGGCCGAACTATGGCTACACCTTC.